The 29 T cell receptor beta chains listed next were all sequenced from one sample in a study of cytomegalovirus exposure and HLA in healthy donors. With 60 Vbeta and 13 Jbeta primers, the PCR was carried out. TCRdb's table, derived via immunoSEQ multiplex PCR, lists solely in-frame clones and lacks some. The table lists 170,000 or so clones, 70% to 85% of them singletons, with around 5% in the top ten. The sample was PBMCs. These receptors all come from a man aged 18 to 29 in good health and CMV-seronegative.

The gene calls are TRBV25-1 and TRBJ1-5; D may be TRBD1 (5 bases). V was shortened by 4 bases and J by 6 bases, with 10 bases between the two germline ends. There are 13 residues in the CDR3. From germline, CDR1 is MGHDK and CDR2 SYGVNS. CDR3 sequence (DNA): TGTGCCAGCAGTGGATTGACAGCTCAGCCCCAGCATTTT. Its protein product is CASSGLTAQPQHF.

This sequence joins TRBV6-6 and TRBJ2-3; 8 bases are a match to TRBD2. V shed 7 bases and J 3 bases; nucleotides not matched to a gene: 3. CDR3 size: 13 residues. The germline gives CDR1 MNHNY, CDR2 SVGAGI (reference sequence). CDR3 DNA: TGTGCCAGCAAAGGCGGGGGGACAGATACGCAGTATTTT. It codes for CASKGGGTDTQYF.

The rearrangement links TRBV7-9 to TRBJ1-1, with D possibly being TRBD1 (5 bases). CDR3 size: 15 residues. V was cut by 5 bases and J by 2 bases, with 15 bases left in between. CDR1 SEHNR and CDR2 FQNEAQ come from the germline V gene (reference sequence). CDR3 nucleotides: TGTGCCAGCAGCCCTCCTTCAGGGATTAACACTGAAGCTTTCTTT. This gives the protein CASSPPSGINTEAFF.

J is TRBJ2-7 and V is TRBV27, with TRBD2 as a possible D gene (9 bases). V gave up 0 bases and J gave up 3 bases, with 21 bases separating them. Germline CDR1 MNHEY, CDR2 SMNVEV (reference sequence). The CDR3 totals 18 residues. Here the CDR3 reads CASSLSTSGQGNFYEQYF. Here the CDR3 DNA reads TGTGCCAGCAGTTTATCGACTAGCGGACAGGGCAACTTCTACGAGCAGTACTTC.

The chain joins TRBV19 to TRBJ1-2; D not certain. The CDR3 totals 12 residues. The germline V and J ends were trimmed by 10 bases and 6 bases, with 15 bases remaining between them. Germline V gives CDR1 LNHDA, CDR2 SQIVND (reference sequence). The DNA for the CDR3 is TGTGCCACCCCCCACCCGGAGCATGGCTACACCTTC. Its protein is CATPHPEHGYTF.

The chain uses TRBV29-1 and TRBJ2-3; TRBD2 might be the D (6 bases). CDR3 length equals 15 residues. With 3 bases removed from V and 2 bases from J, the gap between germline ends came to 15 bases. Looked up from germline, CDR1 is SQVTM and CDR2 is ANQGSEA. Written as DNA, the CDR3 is TGCAGCGTTGATGGCAGCGGAGGGGCCACAGATACGCAGTATTTT. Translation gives CSVDGSGGATDTQYF.

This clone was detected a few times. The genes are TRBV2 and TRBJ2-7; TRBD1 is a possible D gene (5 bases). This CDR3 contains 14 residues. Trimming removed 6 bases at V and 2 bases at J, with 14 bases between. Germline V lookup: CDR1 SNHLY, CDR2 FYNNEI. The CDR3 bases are TGTGCCAGCAGAGAGGACAACACTCCCTACGAGCAGTACTTC. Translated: CASREDNTPYEQYF.

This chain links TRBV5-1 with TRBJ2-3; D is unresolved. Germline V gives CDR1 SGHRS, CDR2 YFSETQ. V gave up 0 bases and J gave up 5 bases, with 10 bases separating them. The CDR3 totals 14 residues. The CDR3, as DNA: TGCGCCAGCAGCTTGGCCGGGTATCTAGATACGCAGTATTTT. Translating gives CASSLAGYLDTQYF. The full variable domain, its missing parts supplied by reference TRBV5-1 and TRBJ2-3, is KAGVTQTPRYLIKTRGQQVTLSCSPISGHRSVSWYQQTPGQGLQFLFEYFSETQRNKGNFPGRFSGRQFSNSRSEMNVSTLELGDSALYLCASSLAGYLDTQYFGPGTRLTVL.

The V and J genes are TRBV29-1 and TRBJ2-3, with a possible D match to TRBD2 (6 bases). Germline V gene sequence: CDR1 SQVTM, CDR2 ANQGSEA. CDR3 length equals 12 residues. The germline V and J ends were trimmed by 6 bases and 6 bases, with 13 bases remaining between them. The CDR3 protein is CSVFVLADTQYF. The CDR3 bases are TGCAGCGTGTTTGTGCTAGCGGATACGCAGTATTTT.

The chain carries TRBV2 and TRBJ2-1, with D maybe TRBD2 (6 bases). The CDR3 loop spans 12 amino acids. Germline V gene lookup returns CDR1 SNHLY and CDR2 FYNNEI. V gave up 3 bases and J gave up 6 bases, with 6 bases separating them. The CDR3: CASSEGGNEQFF. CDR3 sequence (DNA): TGTGCCAGCAGTGAGGGGGGCAATGAGCAGTTCTTC.

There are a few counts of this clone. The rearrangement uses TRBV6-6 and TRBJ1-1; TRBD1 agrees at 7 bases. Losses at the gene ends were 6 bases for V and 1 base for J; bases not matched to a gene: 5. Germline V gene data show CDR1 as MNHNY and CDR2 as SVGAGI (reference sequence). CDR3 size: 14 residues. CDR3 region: CASRTGTENTEAFF. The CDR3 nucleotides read TGTGCCAGCAGAACCGGGACAGAGAACACTGAAGCTTTCTTT.

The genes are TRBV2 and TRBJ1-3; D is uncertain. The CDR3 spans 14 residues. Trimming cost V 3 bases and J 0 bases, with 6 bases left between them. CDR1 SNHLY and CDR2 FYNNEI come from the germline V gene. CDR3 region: CASSDYTSGNTIYF. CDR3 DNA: TGTGCCAGCAGTGATTACACCTCTGGAAACACCATATATTTT.

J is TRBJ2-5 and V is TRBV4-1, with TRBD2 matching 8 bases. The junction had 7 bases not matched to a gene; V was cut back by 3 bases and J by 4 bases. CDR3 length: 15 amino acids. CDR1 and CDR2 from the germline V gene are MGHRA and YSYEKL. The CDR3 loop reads CASSQTPGGGETQYF. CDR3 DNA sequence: TGCGCCAGCAGCCAGACCCCGGGAGGGGGAGAGACCCAGTACTTC.

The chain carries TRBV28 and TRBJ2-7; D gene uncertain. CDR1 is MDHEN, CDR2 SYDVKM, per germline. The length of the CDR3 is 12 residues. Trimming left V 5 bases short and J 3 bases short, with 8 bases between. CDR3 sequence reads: CASSRANYEQYF. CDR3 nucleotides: TGTGCCAGCAGTCGAGCGAACTACGAGCAGTACTTC.

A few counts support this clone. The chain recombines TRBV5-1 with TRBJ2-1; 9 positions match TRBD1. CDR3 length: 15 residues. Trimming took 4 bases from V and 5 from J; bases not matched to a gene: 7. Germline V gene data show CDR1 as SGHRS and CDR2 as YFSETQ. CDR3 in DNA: TGCGCCAGCAGCCCAGGACAGGGGAGGGACAATGAGCAGTTCTTC. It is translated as CASSPGQGRDNEQFF. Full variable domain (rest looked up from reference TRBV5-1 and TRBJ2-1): KAGVTQTPRYLIKTRGQQVTLSCSPISGHRSVSWYQQTPGQGLQFLFEYFSETQRNKGNFPGRFSGRQFSNSRSEMNVSTLELGDSALYLCASSPGQGRDNEQFFGPGTRLTVL.

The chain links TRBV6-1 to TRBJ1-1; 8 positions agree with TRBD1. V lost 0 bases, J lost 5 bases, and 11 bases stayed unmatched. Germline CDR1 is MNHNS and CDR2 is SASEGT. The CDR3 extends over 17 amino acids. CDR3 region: CASSEARPARGQTEAFF. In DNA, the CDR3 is TGTGCCAGCAGTGAAGCCCGGCCGGCCAGGGGGCAAACTGAAGCTTTCTTT.

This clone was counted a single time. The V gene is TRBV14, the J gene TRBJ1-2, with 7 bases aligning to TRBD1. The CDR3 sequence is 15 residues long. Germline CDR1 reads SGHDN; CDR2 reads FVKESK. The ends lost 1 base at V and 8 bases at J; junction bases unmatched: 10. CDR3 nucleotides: TGTGCCAGCAGCCAAGGCCGCAGGGGGGCGACGGGCTACACCTTC. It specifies CASSQGRRGATGYTF.

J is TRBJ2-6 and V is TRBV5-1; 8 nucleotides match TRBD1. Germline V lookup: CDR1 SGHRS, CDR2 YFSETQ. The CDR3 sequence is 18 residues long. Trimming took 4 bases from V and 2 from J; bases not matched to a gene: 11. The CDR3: CASSRGGQGAAGANVLTF. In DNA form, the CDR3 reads TGCGCCAGCAGCCGAGGAGGGCAGGGGGCTGCTGGGGCCAACGTCCTGACTTTC.

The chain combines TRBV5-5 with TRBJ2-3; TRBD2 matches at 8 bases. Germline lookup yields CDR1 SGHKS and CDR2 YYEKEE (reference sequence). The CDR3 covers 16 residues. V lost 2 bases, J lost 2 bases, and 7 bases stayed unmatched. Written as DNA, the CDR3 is TGTGCCAGCAGCTTCGTGGCGGGGGGAACCACAGATACGCAGTATTTT. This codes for CASSFVAGGTTDTQYF. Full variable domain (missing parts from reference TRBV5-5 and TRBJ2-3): DAGVTQSPTHLIKTRGQQVTLRCSPISGHKSVSWYQQVLGQGPQFIFQYYEKEERGRGNFPDRFSARQFPNYSSELNVNALLLGDSALYLCASSFVAGGTTDTQYFGPGTRLTVL.

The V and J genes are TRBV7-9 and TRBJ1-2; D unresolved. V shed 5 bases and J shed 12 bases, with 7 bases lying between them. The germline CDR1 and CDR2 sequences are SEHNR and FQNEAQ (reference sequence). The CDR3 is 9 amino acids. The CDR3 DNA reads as TGTGCCAGCAGCCCCCAAAACACCTTC. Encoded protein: CASSPQNTF.

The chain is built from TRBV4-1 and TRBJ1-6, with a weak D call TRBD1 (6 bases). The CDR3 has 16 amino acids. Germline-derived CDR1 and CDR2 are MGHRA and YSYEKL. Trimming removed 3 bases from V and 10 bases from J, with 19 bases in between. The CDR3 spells CASSHLARQVRSPLHF. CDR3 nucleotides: TGCGCCAGCAGCCACCTCGCACGACAGGTGAGATCACCCCTCCACTTT.

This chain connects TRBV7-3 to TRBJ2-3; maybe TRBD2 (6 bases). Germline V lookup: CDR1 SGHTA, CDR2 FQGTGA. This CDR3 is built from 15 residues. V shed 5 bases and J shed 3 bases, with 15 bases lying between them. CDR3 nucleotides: TGTGCCAGCAGCCAGACCGGGAGTTCGACAGATACGCAGTATTTT. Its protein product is CASSQTGSSTDTQYF.

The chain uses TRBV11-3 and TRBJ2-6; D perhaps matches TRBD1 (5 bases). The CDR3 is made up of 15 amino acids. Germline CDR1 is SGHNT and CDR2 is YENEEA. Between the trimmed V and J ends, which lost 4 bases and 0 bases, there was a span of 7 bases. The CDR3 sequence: CASSYGHSGANVLTF. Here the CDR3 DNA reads TGTGCCAGCAGCTACGGACACTCTGGGGCCAACGTCCTGACTTTC.

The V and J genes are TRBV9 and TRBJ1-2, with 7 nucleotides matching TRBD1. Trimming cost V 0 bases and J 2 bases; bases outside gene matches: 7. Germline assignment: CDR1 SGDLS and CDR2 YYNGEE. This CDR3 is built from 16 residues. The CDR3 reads CASSVAYRGGNYGYTF. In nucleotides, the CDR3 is TGTGCCAGCAGCGTAGCCTACAGGGGCGGAAACTATGGCTACACCTTC.

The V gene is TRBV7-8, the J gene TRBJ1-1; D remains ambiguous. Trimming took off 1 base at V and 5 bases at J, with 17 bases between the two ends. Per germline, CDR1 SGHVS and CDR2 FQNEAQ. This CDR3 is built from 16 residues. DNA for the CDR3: TGTGCCAGCAGCTTAGATATAGGTCGGTGGAGTACTGAAGCTTTCTTT. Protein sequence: CASSLDIGRWSTEAFF.

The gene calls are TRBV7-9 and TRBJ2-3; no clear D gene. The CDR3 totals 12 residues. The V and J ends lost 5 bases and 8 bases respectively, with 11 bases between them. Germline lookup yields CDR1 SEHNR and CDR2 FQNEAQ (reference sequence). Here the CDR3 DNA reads TGTGCCAGCAGCCTTGACTTGTTTACGCAGTATTTT. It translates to CASSLDLFTQYF.

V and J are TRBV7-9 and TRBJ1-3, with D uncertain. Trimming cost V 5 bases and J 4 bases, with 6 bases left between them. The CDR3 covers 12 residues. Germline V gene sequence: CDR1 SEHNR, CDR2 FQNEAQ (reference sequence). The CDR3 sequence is CASSREGNTIYF. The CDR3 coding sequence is TGTGCCAGCAGCCGGGAGGGAAACACCATATATTTT.

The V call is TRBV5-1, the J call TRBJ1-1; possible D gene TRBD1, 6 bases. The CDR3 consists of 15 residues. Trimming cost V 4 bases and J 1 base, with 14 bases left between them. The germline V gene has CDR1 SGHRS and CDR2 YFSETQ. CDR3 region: CASSLTGHPNTEAFF. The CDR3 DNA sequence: TGCGCCAGCAGCCTGACGGGACATCCGAACACTGAAGCTTTCTTT.

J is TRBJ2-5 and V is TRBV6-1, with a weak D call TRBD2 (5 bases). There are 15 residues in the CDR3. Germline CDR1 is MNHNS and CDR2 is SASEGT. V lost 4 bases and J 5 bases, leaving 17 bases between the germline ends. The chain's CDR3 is CASSGGSVGKETQYF. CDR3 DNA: TGTGCCAGCAGTGGTGGTAGCGTGGGTAAGGAGACCCAGTACTTC.